Detailed here is one TCR beta chain. The sample belongs to a study of blood T cell repertoires in COVID-19. Overall study: Samples taken during acute and convalescent COVID-19 were collected in the United States, Italy and Spain. The cDNA or gDNA used as material had been derived from T cells, B-cell-depleted T cells, or PBMCs.

Trimming took off 6 bases at V and 4 bases at J, with 12 bases between the two ends. This CDR3 has 13 residues. Per the germline V gene, CDR1 is MNHEY and CDR2 is SVGAGI. Libraries were prepared by immunoSEQ multiplex PCR; TCRdb keeps only in-frame clonotypes and omits some of them. The sample has 150,000 or so clones, roughly four fifths seen once; the top ten hold around 1.6%. Sequenced sample: peripheral blood. The rearrangement uses TRBV6-5 and TRBJ1-1; possible D gene TRBD1, 6 bases. The sequence was collected from a human donor in a cohort sampled during active COVID-19. The CDR3 loop reads CASRPQGATEAFF. The CDR3 nucleotides read TGTGCCAGCAGACCACAGGGAGCCACTGAAGCTTTCTTT.